A single sample is the source of the 32 T cell receptor beta chains below, sequenced in a study of blood T cell repertoires in COVID-19. Sequenced by immunoSEQ multiplex PCR; TCRdb stores in-frame clones only, minus some. The sample records around 130,000 clones, approximately 84% being singletons. Sample: peripheral blood. The source is a human donor in a cohort sampled during active COVID-19.

This chain uses TRBV7-9 with TRBJ2-2, with D possibly TRBD1 on 6 matching bases. CDR1 and CDR2 from the germline V gene are SEHNR and FQNEAQ (reference sequence). The CDR3 has 13 amino acids. V was pared by 7 bases and J by 5 bases, with 11 bases between. The chain's CDR3 is CASKPDRTGELFF. The CDR3 nucleotides read TGTGCCAGCAAACCAGACAGGACCGGGGAGCTGTTTTTT.

V and J are TRBV5-4 and TRBJ2-2; D is uncertain. V shed 2 bases and J shed 0 bases, with 11 bases lying between them. This CDR3 contains 16 residues. Germline V gives CDR1 SGHNT, CDR2 YYREEE (reference sequence). The CDR3 spells CASSFNVGSNTGELFF. CDR3 bases: TGTGCCAGCAGCTTTAATGTCGGGTCGAACACCGGGGAGCTGTTTTTT.

The CDR3 nucleotides are TGTGCCAGCAGCTTATTGGGGGCTGCAGATACGCAGTATTTT. Amino acid sequence: CASSLLGAADTQYF. The chain employs TRBV5-8 and TRBJ2-3; TRBD1 might be the D (6 bases). Between the trimmed V and J ends, which lost 2 bases and 4 bases, there was a span of 11 bases. Germline lookup yields CDR1 SGHTS and CDR2 YDEGEE. CDR3 length equals 14 residues.

This clone was detected only a few times. Mismatch with germline at one junction end may stem from a read error. The chain joins TRBV19 to TRBJ1-5, with TRBD1 identical over 8 bases. This CDR3 is built from 13 residues. The germline V gene encodes CDR1 LNHDA and CDR2 SQIVND (reference sequence). The CDR3 reads CASSIAESGDRYF. In nucleotides, the CDR3 is TGTGCCAGTAGTATAGCGGAGTCGGGGGACAGGTATTTT. The whole variable domain, remainder taken from reference TRBV19 and TRBJ1-5, is DGGITQSPKYLFRKEGQNVTLSCEQNLNHDAMYWYRQDPGQGLRLIYYSQIVNDFQKGDIAEGYSVSREKKESFPLTVTSAQKNPTAFYLCASSIAESGDRYFGDGTRLSIL.

The V gene is TRBV5-4, the J gene TRBJ2-2, with unresolved D. V gave up 1 base and J gave up 5 bases, with 6 bases separating them. The CDR3 extends over 13 amino acids. Germline-derived CDR1 and CDR2 are SGHNT and YYREEE (reference sequence). CDR3 nucleotide sequence: TGTGCCAGCAGCTTGATCGGGACCGGGGAGCTGTTTTTT. Translated: CASSLIGTGELFF.

This clone was detected only a few times. The gene calls are TRBV7-9 and TRBJ1-3, with D possibly being TRBD1 (5 bases). This CDR3 region has 14 residues. Germline CDR1 is SEHNR and CDR2 is FQNEAQ (reference sequence). V was pared by 5 bases and J by 5 bases, with 13 bases between. The DNA of the CDR3 is TGTGCCAGCAGCAAGCCGGGGGAACGAAACACCATATATTTT. Amino acids: CASSKPGERNTIYF.

The J gene is TRBJ2-7, the V gene TRBV27, with 7 bases aligning to TRBD1. The CDR3 is made up of 16 amino acids. The J segment lost 4 bases and the V segment lost 5 bases, leaving 14 bases of the junction unmatched. Germline V gene data show CDR1 as MNHEY and CDR2 as SMNVEV (reference sequence). The CDR3 region has the DNA TGTGCCAGCAGTCTGTCCGGGACAGATACGTCTTACGAGCAGTACTTC. Amino acid sequence: CASSLSGTDTSYEQYF.

The chain carries TRBV6-5 and TRBJ1-5; a possible D gene is TRBD1 (6 bases). The V end lost 6 bases, the J end lost 2 bases, and 14 bases lay between the germline ends. The germline CDR1 and CDR2 sequences are MNHEY and SVGAGI. CDR3 length: 15 amino acids. CDR3: CASSRGGDGNQPQHF. CDR3 bases: TGTGCCAGCAGCAGGGGTGGGGACGGCAATCAGCCCCAGCATTTT.

CDR3 amino acids: CASSSQGAGEQYF. CDR3 sequence (DNA): TGTGCCAGCAGTTCCCAGGGGGCGGGCGAGCAGTACTTC. The V gene is TRBV12-3 or TRBV12-4, the J gene TRBJ2-7; 8 bases are a match to TRBD1. The CDR3 covers 13 residues. V gave up 4 bases and J gave up 6 bases; unmatched junction bases: 5.

This clone was recorded once. J is TRBJ2-7 and V is TRBV13; 10 bases agree with TRBD2. Trimming at V came to 8 bases and at J to 1 base, leaving 8 bases not matched to a gene. Germline V gene lookup returns CDR1 PRHDT and CDR2 FYEKMQ (reference sequence). The CDR3 extends over 15 amino acids. CDR3 loop: CASVLSGGASYEQYF. The CDR3 DNA is TGTGCCAGCGTATTAAGCGGGGGGGCGTCCTACGAGCAGTACTTC.

The chain combines TRBV2 with TRBJ2-2; D is unclear. In germline, CDR1 is SNHLY, CDR2 FYNNEI. With 7 bases removed from V and 2 bases from J, the gap between germline ends came to 14 bases. The CDR3 sequence is 15 residues long. As DNA, the CDR3 is TGTGCCAGCATGCGGCAGTCCCAAAACACCGGGGAGCTGTTTTTT. Residues: CASMRQSQNTGELFF.

The V call is TRBV5-1, the J call TRBJ2-3; 7 nucleotides align to TRBD2. The CDR3 consists of 15 residues. J lost 0 bases, V lost 0 bases, and 1 base had no gene match. The germline gives CDR1 SGHRS, CDR2 YFSETQ. The CDR3 sequence is CASSLGRGSTDTQYF. The CDR3 DNA follows: TGCGCCAGCAGCTTGGGGCGGGGGAGCACAGATACGCAGTATTTT.

This clone occurred a few times. As DNA, the CDR3 is TGTGCCAGCAGCTTTGGGACAGGGGTGCGAGAGCAGTACTTC. Translating gives CASSFGTGVREQYF. The chain has TRBV11-2 and TRBJ2-7, with 10 bases that match TRBD1. Trimming removed 3 bases from V and 7 bases from J; junction bases left unmatched: 6. Germline V lookup: CDR1 SGHAT, CDR2 FQNNGV. The CDR3 is made up of 14 amino acids. Variable domain in full (rest from reference TRBV11-2 and TRBJ2-7): EAGVAQSPRYKIIEKRQSVAFWCNPISGHATLYWYQQILGQGPKLLIQFQNNGVVDDSQLPKDRFSAERLKGVDSTLKIQPAKLEDSAVYLCASSFGTGVREQYFGPGTRLTVT.

The rearrangement uses TRBV19 and TRBJ2-5, with a possible D match to TRBD2 (5 bases). Per the germline V gene, CDR1 is LNHDA and CDR2 is SQIVND (reference sequence). Trimming cost V 4 bases and J 7 bases, with 10 bases left between them. The CDR3 extends over 12 amino acids. The CDR3 nucleotides read TGTGCCAGTAGTAGGAGTCGGGGGACCCAGTACTTC. Translating it yields CASSRSRGTQYF.

The chain recombines TRBV5-1 with TRBJ2-7; 10 nucleotides line up with TRBD1. V was clipped by 3 bases and J by 4 bases; unmatched bases: 19. CDR3 length: 19 amino acids. Looked up from germline, CDR1 is SGHRS and CDR2 is YFSETQ. CDR3 bases: TGCGCCAGCAGCTCTTTGAGGTGGGACAGGGGATCCGGTGAGTACGAGCAGTACTTC. Translation: CASSSLRWDRGSGEYEQYF.

This chain links TRBV29-1 with TRBJ1-4, with D possibly TRBD1 on 6 matching bases. The germline V gene encodes CDR1 SQVTM and CDR2 ANQGSEA. V lost 0 bases, J lost 8 bases, and 16 bases lay in between. The CDR3 is 15 amino acids. CDR3 sequence (DNA): TGCAGCGTTGAAGATCATGTGTCTGGGGGCGAAAAACTGTTTTTT. Amino acids: CSVEDHVSGGEKLFF.

This clone was picked up a small number of times. J is TRBJ2-2 and V is TRBV10-3; 9 bases map to TRBD1. CDR1 ENHRY and CDR2 SYGVKD come from the germline V gene. CDR3 size: 15 residues. The V segment lost 6 bases and the J segment 4 bases; nucleotides outside the gene matches: 6. In nucleotides, the CDR3 is TGTGCCATCAGCGCCGGGACAGGGCGCACCGGGGAGCTGTTTTTT. Its translation: CAISAGTGRTGELFF.

The chain links TRBV6-5 to TRBJ1-6; D may be TRBD1 (5 bases). The CDR3 spans 12 residues. The V gene's germline CDR1 is MNHEY and CDR2 SVGAGI. V was cut by 2 bases and J by 10 bases, with 6 bases left in between. CDR3 protein: CASSYRGSPLHF. For the CDR3, the DNA is TGTGCCAGCAGTTACAGGGGATCACCCCTCCACTTT.

This clone was counted only a few times. The CDR3 sequence is CASSLTGGRQPQHF. For the CDR3, the DNA is TGTGCCAGCAGTCTCACAGGGGGCCGGCAGCCCCAGCATTTT. The chain joins TRBV6-5 to TRBJ1-5; 9 nucleotides line up with TRBD1. The CDR3 sequence is 14 residues long. Trimming took 5 bases from V and 7 from J; bases not matched to a gene: 6. Germline-derived CDR1 and CDR2 are MNHEY and SVGAGI.

The chain recombines TRBV27 with TRBJ2-1; 7 bases map to TRBD2. The CDR3 is made up of 16 amino acids. In germline, CDR1 is MNHEY, CDR2 SMNVEV (reference sequence). J lost 1 base, V lost 6 bases, and 9 bases had no gene match. DNA for the CDR3: TGTGCCAGCAGACCCCCGGGCGGGGGTTCCTACAATGAGCAGTTCTTC. Protein: CASRPPGGGSYNEQFF.

The chain uses TRBV3-1 (or the pseudogene TRBV3-2) and TRBJ1-2; 7 nucleotides agree with TRBD1. Losses at the gene ends were 1 base for V and 8 bases for J; bases not matched to a gene: 10. Germline V gene data show CDR1 as LGHDT and CDR2 as YNNKEL (reference sequence). CDR3 length: 15 residues. As DNA, the CDR3 is TGTGCCAGCAGCCAAGCCAGGACAGGTATTGGAGGCTACACCTTC. This translates into CASSQARTGIGGYTF.

This chain joins TRBV28 and TRBJ1-5; D remains unclear. Germline V gives CDR1 MDHEN, CDR2 SYDVKM. V was shortened by 10 bases and J by 4 bases, with 17 bases between the two germline ends. The CDR3 loop spans 14 amino acids. CDR3 in DNA: TGTGCCATCAACCCCAGACTTGGGAATCAGCCCCAGCATTTT. Its protein product is CAINPRLGNQPQHF.

This clone was counted at least ten times. The V call is TRBV11-3, the J call TRBJ2-1, with no clear D. Per the germline V gene, CDR1 is SGHNT and CDR2 is YENEEA. V was shortened by 1 base and J by 0 bases, with 4 bases between the two germline ends. The CDR3 consists of 14 residues. CDR3 DNA: TGTGCCAGCAGCTTAGGGAGCTCCTACAATGAGCAGTTCTTC. Residues: CASSLGSSYNEQFF.

The V call is TRBV5-1, the J call TRBJ1-6; perhaps TRBD1 as D (5 bases). Trimming shortened V by 0 bases and J by 14 bases, and 18 bases separated the two germline ends. This CDR3 comprises 15 residues. Germline CDR1 and CDR2: SGHRS and YFSETQ. In DNA, the CDR3 is TGCGCCAGCAGCTTGGCCGGAGGAACGGGGGTTTCCCTCCACTTT. As protein: CASSLAGGTGVSLHF. Full variable domain (missing parts from reference TRBV5-1 and TRBJ1-6): KAGVTQTPRYLIKTRGQQVTLSCSPISGHRSVSWYQQTPGQGLQFLFEYFSETQRNKGNFPGRFSGRQFSNSRSEMNVSTLELGDSALYLCASSLAGGTGVSLHFGNGTRLTVT.

The chain uses TRBV28 and TRBJ1-5, with D maybe TRBD1 (6 bases). Germline lookup yields CDR1 MDHEN and CDR2 SYDVKM. Trimming removed 5 bases at V and 4 bases at J, with 18 bases between. CDR3 length equals 16 residues. The CDR3 DNA follows: TGTGCCAGCAGTCCGTTGACAGGCCTAATGAATCAGCCCCAGCATTTT. Protein: CASSPLTGLMNQPQHF.

The chain recombines TRBV5-4 with TRBJ1-1; 8 bases fit TRBD1. V lost 0 bases to trimming and J lost 3 bases; unmatched junction nucleotides: 4. The CDR3 is made up of 15 amino acids. The V gene's germline CDR1 is SGHNT and CDR2 YYREEE (reference sequence). CDR3 in DNA: TGTGCCAGCAGCTTGGGACAGGGGTTTGACACTGAAGCTTTCTTT. This encodes CASSLGQGFDTEAFF.

V and J are TRBV28 and TRBJ1-2, with unresolved D. The V end was cut by 1 base, the J end by 2 bases, with 8 bases between. The CDR3 is 14 residues long. Germline V gives CDR1 MDHEN, CDR2 SYDVKM. The CDR3 DNA sequence: TGTGCCAGCAGTTTATCGTCCGGGAACTATGGCTACACCTTC. Translation gives CASSLSSGNYGYTF.

The chain is built from TRBV4-1 and TRBJ2-7; D possibly corresponds to TRBD1 (6 bases). Germline V gene lookup returns CDR1 MGHRA and CDR2 YSYEKL. The ends were cut back, 1 base at V and 5 bases at J, with 21 bases in the middle. The CDR3 has 17 residues. DNA for the CDR3: TGCGCCAGCAGCCAAGTAATACAGGGATTCACTCTCGACGAGCAGTACTTC. This translates into CASSQVIQGFTLDEQYF.

This clone was seen only once. J is TRBJ1-1 and V is TRBV5-5, with D perhaps TRBD1 (5 bases). The CDR3 is 15 amino acids. Germline V gives CDR1 SGHKS, CDR2 YYEKEE (reference sequence). V lost 2 bases, J lost 0 bases, and 11 bases lay in between. CDR3 loop: CASSFYRTMNTEAFF. The CDR3 nucleotides are TGTGCCAGCAGCTTTTACAGGACTATGAACACTGAAGCTTTCTTT.

V and J are TRBV27 and TRBJ1-6; 7 nucleotides align to TRBD1. The CDR3 consists of 13 residues. The V gene's germline CDR1 is MNHEY and CDR2 SMNVEV (reference sequence). Trimming took 6 bases from V and 7 from J; bases not matched to a gene: 3. CDR3 sequence: CASRGGPNSPLHF. The CDR3 nucleotides are TGTGCCAGCAGAGGGGGCCCCAATTCACCCCTCCACTTT.

The chain is built from TRBV27 and TRBJ2-2, with a tentative D call TRBD2 (6 bases). V was shortened by 8 bases and J by 4 bases, with 14 bases between the two germline ends. The CDR3 has 14 residues. In germline, CDR1 is MNHEY, CDR2 SMNVEV (reference sequence). CDR3 amino acids: CASVRQGGTGELFF. Written as DNA, the CDR3 is TGTGCCAGCGTCAGGCAGGGAGGCACCGGGGAGCTGTTTTTT.

The chain links TRBV7-2 to TRBJ1-3, with D possibly TRBD1 on 5 matching bases. The CDR3 contains 14 residues. V lost 1 base and J 8 bases, leaving 12 bases between the germline ends. Germline CDR1 reads SGHTA; CDR2 reads FQGNSA. The CDR3 loop reads CASSLDGAGDTIYF. The CDR3 nucleotides read TGTGCCAGCAGCTTAGACGGAGCGGGGGACACCATATATTTT.